The T cell receptor beta chain under discussion was sequenced for a study of shared clonotypes between healthy human individuals. Sequencing used immunoSEQ multiplex PCR; TCRdb keeps in-frame clones, though not all of them. Found here are approximately 600,000 clones, about 95% of them singletons; the top ten hold over 0.09%. Study-wide results and caveats: Naive subsets tended to show greater estimated richness than memory subsets.

Naive CD8 populations comprised CD45RO-negative cells positively selected for CCR7, excluding terminally differentiated effector memory CD45RA+ cells. For this clone: Its target is not known.

Sample: naive CD8+ T cells sorted from blood. The sequence was collected from a woman between 25 and 40 years old in good health.

CDR3 in DNA: TGTGCCAGCAGCCCATTTCCTTCTCCCCTCCACTTT. It codes for CASSPFPSPLHF. V usage is TRBV7-8 and J usage is TRBJ1-6; D not resolved. Germline V lookup: CDR1 SGHVS, CDR2 FQNEAQ. The CDR3 contains 12 residues. V was clipped by 5 bases and J by 13 bases, with 12 bases between them.